This record covers a single T cell receptor (beta chain). The data belong to a study of shared T cell receptors in the human thymus. The CDR3 has 16 amino acids. V lost 2 bases and J lost 3, with 13 bases in between. CDR1 SEHNR and CDR2 FQNEAQ come from the germline V gene (reference sequence). Only in-frame clones appear in the TCRdb table, and some are missing; sequencing was by immunoSEQ multiplex PCR. Of 600,000 to 900,000 clones in the sample, roughly 88% were seen once. The same data also went into a second study, on human thymus T cells. This second study says: Healthy Finnish infants having corrective surgery for congenital heart defects served as donors. The study used thymus tissue resected during corrective heart surgery. Gene usage (both V and J) appeared biased in thymic and blood repertoires. Related work found strong thymic repertoire overlap between unrelated individuals.

This chain links TRBV7-9 with TRBJ1-4, with D tentatively TRBD1 (6 bases). The receptor comes from a girl younger than two with a congenital heart defect. The specimen sequenced was thymocytes. CDR3 sequence: CASSLPRTDPNEKLFF. In DNA form, the CDR3 reads TGTGCCAGCAGCTTACCCCGGACAGATCCTAATGAAAAACTGTTTTTT.